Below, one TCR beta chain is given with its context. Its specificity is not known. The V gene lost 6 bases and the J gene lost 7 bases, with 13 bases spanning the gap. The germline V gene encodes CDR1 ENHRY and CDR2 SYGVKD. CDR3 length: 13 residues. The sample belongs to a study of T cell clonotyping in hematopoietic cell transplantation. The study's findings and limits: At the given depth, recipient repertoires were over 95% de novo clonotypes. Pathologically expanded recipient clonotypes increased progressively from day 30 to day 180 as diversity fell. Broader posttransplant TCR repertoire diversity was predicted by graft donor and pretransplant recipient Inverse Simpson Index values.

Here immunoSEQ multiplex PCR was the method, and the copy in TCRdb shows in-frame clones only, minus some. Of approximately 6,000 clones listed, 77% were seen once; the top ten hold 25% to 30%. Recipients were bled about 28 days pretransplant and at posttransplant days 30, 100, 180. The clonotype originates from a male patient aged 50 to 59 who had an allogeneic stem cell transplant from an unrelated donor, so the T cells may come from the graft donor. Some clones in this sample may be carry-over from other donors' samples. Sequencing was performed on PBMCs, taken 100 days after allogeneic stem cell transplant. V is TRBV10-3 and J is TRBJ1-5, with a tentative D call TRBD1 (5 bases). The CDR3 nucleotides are TGTGCCATCAGCCTCGGGGGTTCCCAGCCCCAGCATTTT. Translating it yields CAISLGGSQPQHF.